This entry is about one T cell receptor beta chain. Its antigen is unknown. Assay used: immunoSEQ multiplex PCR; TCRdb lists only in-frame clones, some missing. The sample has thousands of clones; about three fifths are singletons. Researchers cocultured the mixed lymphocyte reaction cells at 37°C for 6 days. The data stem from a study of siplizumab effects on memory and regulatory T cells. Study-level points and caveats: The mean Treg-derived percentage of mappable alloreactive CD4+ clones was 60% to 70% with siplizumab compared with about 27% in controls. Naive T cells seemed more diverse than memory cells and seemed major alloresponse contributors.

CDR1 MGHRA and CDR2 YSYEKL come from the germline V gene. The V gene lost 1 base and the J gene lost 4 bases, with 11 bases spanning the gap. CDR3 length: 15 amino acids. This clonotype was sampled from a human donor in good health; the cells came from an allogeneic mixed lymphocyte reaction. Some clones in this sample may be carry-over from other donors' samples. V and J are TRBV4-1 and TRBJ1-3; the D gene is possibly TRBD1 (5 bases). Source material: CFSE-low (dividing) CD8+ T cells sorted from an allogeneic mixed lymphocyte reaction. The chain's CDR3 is CASSQAYGAGNTIYF. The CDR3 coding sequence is TGCGCCAGCAGCCAAGCGTATGGGGCGGGAAACACCATATATTTT.